The text below deals with one T cell receptor beta chain. As yet, its antigen is unknown. These data originate in a study of cytomegalovirus exposure and HLA in healthy donors. Study conclusions and caveats: Rare sequences made up most TCRs, while some public TCRs were found in many donors. Based on reports, TCR beta sequences accurately predicted HLA-A and HLA-B alleles for most subjects. With later analysis, a missense DCLRE1C variant became linked to TCR beta V- and J-gene trimming. Associated with HLA alleles at 0.05 false discovery rate in a later analysis were about 17,000 TCR beta sequences.

The CDR3 has 13 amino acids. Germline V lookup: CDR1 SNHLY, CDR2 FYNNEI. V was cut by 4 bases and J by 3 bases, with 6 bases left in between. PCR primers comprised 60 Vbeta and 13 Jbeta primers. Sequenced by immunoSEQ multiplex PCR; TCRdb stores in-frame clones only, minus some. The repertoire holds roughly 130,000 clones, 75% to 85% seen once, with around 3.1% in the top ten. V usage is TRBV2 and J usage is TRBJ1-4; D not certain. The clonotype originates from a female donor in good health and CMV-seronegative. Sequencing input: PBMCs. The CDR3 loop is CASSAEANEKLFF. The CDR3 nucleotides are TGTGCCAGCAGTGCCGAGGCTAATGAAAAACTGTTTTTT.